The rows below give T cell receptor beta chains drawn from one sample of a study of T cells in localized non-small cell lung cancer. Sequencing used immunoSEQ multiplex PCR; TCRdb keeps in-frame clones, though not all of them. The table records 50,000 to 70,000 clones, 91% of them present only once. The starting material was peripheral blood, obtained before any cancer treatment. These receptors all come from a man aged 35 to 69 with stage I lung adenocarcinoma. Both conserved end residues are part of each CDR3. The order of the fields is D gene, clone size, V gene, J gene, CDR3 DNA, CDR3 protein. The D gene is left open where the match is weak. For some rows the clone size is stated as once, few or many, or as a class when expanded; others skip it.

.	.	TRBV11-3	TRBJ2-5	TGTGCCAGCAGCTTAGCCGACAGTCAAGAGACCCAGTACTTC	CASSLADSQETQYF
.	.	TRBV7-9	TRBJ1-2	TGTGCCAGCAGCTTACACAGGGACTATGGCTACACCTTC	CASSLHRDYGYTF
.	.	TRBV13	TRBJ2-7	TGTGCCAGCCAGGGTGAATCCTACGAGCAGTACTTC	CASQGESYEQYF
.	.	TRBV11-2	TRBJ2-6	TGTGCCAGCAGCTCTGTCGTGAGGGCTGGGGCCAACGTCCTGACTTTC	CASSSVVRAGANVLTF
.	.	TRBV27	TRBJ1-2	TGTGCCAGCAGTTTTGGGCAGGGCTATGGCTACACCTTC	CASSFGQGYGYTF
.	.	TRBV19	TRBJ2-2	TGTGCCAGTAATTTGGGCACCGGGGAGCTGTTTTTT	CASNLGTGELFF
.	.	TRBV5-1	TRBJ2-5	TGCGCCAGCAGCTTGGGAGCCATCGGGGAGACCCAGTACTTC	CASSLGAIGETQYF
.	.	TRBV7-9	TRBJ2-5	TGTGCCAGCAGCTTAGGGGGGACCCAGTACTTC	CASSLGGTQYF
.	.	TRBV28	TRBJ1-5	TGTGCCAGCAGTTTATCCGGTGGGGGCAATCAGCCCCAGCATTTT	CASSLSGGGNQPQHF
TRBD2	.	TRBV9	TRBJ2-3	TGTGCCAGCAGGAGGACTAGCGGGATGACAGATACGCAGTATTTT	CASRRTSGMTDTQYF
.	.	TRBV11-2	TRBJ1-4	TGTGCCAGCAGCCCCGGCGGTACTAATGAAAAACTGTTTTTT	CASSPGGTNEKLFF
.	.	TRBV2	TRBJ2-5	TGTGCCAGCAGTGAAGGACGGAATATCCAAGAGACCCAGTACTTC	CASSEGRNIQETQYF
.	.	TRBV29-1	TRBJ2-1	TGCAGCGTTGAAGGAGGCCCTGACTACAATGAGCAGTTCTTC	CSVEGGPDYNEQFF
TRBD1	once	TRBV6-6	TRBJ2-5	TGTGCCAGCAGCAGGGACAGGGTGGGAGAGACCCAGTACTTC	CASSRDRVGETQYF
TRBD1	.	TRBV7-2	TRBJ1-4	TGTGCCAGCAGCCGGGACAGGGGATATGAAAAACTGTTTTTT	CASSRDRGYEKLFF
TRBD1	.	TRBV6-6	TRBJ1-5	TGTGCCAGCAGTAGGGGACAGAGCAATCAGCCCCAGCATTTT	CASSRGQSNQPQHF
.	.	TRBV7-9	TRBJ1-5	TGTGCCAGCAGCGGAGGAAGGGGCAATCAGCCCCAGCATTTT	CASSGGRGNQPQHF
TRBD2	.	TRBV23-1	TRBJ2-1	TGCGCCAGCACGCGGGAGCCTGAGCAGTTCTTC	CASTREPEQFF
.	few	TRBV5-1	TRBJ1-1	TGCGCCAGCAGCTTGGAAATCACGAACACTGAAGCTTTCTTT	CASSLEITNTEAFF
.	once	TRBV30	TRBJ2-7	TGTGCCTGGGGTAGAACAGCGCTGGTCTACGAGCAGTACTTC	CAWGRTALVYEQYF
TRBD2	.	TRBV9	TRBJ2-1	TGTGCCAGCAGCGTAGGCTCGGGAGGGGCCTACAATGAGCAGTTCTTC	CASSVGSGGAYNEQFF
.	.	TRBV7-7	TRBJ2-1	TGTGCTAGCAGCGTAGATACTTACAATGAGCAGTTCTTC	CASSVDTYNEQFF